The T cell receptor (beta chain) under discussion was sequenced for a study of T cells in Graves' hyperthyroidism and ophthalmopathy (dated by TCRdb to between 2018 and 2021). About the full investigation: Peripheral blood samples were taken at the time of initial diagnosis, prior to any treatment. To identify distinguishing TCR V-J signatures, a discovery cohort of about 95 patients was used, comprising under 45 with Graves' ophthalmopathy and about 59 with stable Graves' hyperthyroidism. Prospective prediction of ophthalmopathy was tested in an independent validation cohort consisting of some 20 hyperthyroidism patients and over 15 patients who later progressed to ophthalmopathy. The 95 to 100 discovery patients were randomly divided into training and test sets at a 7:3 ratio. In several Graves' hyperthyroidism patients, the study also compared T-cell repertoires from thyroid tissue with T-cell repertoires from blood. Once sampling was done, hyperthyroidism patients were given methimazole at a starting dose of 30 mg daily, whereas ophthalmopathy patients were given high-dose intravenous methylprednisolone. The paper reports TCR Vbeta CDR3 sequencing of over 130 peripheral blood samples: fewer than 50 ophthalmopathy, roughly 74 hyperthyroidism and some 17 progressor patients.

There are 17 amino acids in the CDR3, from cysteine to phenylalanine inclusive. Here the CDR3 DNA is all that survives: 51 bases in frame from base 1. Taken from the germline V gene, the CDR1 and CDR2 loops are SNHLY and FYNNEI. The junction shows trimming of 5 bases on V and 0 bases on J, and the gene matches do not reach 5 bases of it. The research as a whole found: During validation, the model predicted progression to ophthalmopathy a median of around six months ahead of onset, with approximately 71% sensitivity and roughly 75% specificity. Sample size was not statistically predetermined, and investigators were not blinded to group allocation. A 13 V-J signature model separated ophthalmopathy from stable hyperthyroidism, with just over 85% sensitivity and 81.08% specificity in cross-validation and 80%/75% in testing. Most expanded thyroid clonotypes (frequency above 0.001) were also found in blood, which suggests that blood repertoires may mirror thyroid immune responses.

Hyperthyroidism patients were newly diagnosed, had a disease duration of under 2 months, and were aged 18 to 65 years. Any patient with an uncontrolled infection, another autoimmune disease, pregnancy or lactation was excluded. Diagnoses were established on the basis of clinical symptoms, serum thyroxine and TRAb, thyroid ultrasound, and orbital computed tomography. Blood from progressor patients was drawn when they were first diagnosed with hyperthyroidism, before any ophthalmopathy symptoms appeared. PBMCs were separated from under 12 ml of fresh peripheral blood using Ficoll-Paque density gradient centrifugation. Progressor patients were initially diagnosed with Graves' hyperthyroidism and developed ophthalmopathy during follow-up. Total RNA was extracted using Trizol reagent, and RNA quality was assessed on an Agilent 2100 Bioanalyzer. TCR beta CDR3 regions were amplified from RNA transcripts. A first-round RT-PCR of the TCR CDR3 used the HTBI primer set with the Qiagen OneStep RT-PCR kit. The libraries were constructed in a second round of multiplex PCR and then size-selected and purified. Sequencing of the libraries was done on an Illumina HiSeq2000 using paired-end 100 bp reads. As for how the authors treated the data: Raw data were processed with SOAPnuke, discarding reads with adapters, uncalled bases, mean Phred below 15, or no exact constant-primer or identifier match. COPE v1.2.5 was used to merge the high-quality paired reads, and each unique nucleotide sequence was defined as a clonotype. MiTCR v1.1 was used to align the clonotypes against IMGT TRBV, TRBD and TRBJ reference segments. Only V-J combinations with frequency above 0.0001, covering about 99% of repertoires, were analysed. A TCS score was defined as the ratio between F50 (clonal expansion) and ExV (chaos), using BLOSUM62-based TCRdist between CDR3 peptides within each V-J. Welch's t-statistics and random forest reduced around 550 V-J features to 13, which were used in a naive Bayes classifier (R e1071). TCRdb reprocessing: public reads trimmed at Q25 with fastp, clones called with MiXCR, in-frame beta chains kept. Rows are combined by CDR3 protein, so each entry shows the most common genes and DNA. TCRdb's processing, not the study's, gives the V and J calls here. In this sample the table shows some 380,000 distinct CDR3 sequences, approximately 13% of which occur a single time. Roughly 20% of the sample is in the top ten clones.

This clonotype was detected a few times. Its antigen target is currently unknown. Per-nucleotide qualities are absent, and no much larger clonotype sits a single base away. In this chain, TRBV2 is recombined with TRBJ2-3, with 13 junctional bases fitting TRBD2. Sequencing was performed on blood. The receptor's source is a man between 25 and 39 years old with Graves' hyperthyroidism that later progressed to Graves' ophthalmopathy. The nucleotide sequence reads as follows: TGTGCCAGCAGTTGGACTAGCGGGGGCTCAAGCACAGATACGCAGTATTTT. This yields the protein CASSWTSGGSSTDTQYF.